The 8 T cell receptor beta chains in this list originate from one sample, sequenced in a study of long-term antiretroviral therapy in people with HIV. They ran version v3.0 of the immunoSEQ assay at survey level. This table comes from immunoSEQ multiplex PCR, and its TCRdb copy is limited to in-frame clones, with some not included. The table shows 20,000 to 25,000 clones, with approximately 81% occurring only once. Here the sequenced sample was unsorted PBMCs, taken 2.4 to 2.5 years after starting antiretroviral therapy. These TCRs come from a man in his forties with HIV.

For the CDR3, the DNA is TGCGCCAGCAGTTTACTAGCGGGGAGAAGCACAGATACGCAGTATTTT. It translates to CASSLLAGRSTDTQYF. The chain carries TRBV23-1 and TRBJ2-3; 10 nucleotides agree with TRBD2. TRBV23-1 is sorted into the ORF group, with uncertain function. The CDR3 loop spans 16 amino acids. J was trimmed by 0 bases and V by 5 bases; bases with no gene match: 5.

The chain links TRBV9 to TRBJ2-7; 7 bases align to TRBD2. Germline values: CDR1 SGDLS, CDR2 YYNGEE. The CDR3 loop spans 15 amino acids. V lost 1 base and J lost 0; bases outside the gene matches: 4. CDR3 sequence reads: CASSVSTSASYEQYF. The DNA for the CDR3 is TGTGCCAGCAGCGTAAGCACTAGCGCCTCCTACGAGCAGTACTTC.

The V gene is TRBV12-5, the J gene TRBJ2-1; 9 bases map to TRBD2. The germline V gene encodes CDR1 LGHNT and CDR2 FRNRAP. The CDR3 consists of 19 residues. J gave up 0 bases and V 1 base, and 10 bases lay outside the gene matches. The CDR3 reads CASGLALPGLASSYNEQFF. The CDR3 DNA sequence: TGTGCTAGTGGTTTGGCTCTTCCCGGACTAGCGAGCTCCTACAATGAGCAGTTCTTC. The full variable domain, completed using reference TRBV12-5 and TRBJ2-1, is DARVTQTPRHKVTEMGQEVTMRCQPILGHNTVFWYRQTMMQGLELLAYFRNRAPLDDSGMPKDRFSAEMPDATLATLKIQPSEPRDSAVYFCASGLALPGLASSYNEQFFGPGTRLTVL.

Here the CDR3 DNA reads TGTGCCAGCAGCGTAGGGGGACACTTTCAAGGCATAAACTACACCTTC. Amino acids: CASSVGGHFQGINYTF. The rearrangement uses TRBV9 and TRBJ1-2, with D perhaps TRBD1 (6 bases). V was trimmed by 0 bases and J by 10 bases, leaving 22 bases between them. In germline, CDR1 is SGDLS, CDR2 YYNGEE. The CDR3 loop spans 16 amino acids.

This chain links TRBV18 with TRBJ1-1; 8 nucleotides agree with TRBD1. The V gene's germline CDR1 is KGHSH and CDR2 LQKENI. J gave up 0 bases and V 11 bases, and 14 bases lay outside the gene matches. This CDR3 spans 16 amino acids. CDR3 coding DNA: TGTGCCGGGGCCTCAGGGGGCGGAGGAGTGAACACTGAAGCTTTCTTT. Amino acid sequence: CAGASGGGGVNTEAFF. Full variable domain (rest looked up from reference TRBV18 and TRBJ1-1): NAGVMQNPRHLVRRRGQEARLRCSPMKGHSHVYWYRQLPEEGLKFMVYLQKENIIDESGMPKERFSAEFPKEGPSILRIQQVVRGDSAAYFCAGASGGGGVNTEAFFGQGTRLTVV.

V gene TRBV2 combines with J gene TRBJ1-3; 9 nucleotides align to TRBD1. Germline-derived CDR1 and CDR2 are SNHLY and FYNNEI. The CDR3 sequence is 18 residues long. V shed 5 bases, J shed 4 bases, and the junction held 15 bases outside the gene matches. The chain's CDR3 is CASSTPTGGKGSGNTIYF. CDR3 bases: TGTGCCAGCAGTACCCCGACAGGGGGAAAAGGGTCCGGAAACACCATATATTTT.

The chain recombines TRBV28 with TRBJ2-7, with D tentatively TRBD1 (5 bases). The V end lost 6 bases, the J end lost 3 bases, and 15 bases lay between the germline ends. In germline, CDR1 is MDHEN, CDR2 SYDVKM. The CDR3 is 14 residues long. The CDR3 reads CASRPHRLGYEQYF. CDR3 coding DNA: TGTGCCAGCAGGCCCCACAGGCTCGGCTACGAGCAGTACTTC.

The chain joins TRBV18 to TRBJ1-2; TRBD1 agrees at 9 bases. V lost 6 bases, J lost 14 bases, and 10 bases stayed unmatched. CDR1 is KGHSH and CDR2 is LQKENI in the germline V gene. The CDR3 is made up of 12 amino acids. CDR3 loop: CASSPGQGVITF. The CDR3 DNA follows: TGTGCCAGCTCTCCGGGACAGGGAGTTATTACCTTC. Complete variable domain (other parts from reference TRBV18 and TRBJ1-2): NAGVMQNPRHLVRRRGQEARLRCSPMKGHSHVYWYRQLPEEGLKFMVYLQKENIIDESGMPKERFSAEFPKEGPSILRIQQVVRGDSAAYFCASSPGQGVITFGSGTRLTVV.